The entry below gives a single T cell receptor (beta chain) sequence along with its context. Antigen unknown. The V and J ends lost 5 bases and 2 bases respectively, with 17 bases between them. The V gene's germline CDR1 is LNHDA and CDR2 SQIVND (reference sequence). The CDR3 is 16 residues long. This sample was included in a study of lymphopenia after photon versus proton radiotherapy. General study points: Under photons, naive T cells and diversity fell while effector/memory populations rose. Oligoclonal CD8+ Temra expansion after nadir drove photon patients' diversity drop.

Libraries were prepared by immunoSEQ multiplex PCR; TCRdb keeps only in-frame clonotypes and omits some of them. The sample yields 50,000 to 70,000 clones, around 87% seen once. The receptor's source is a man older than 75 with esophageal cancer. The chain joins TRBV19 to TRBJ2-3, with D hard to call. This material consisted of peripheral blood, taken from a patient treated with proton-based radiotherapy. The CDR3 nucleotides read TGTGCCAGTAGTCCAGACCGGGCCAGTTCCACAGATACGCAGTATTTT. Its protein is CASSPDRASSTDTQYF.